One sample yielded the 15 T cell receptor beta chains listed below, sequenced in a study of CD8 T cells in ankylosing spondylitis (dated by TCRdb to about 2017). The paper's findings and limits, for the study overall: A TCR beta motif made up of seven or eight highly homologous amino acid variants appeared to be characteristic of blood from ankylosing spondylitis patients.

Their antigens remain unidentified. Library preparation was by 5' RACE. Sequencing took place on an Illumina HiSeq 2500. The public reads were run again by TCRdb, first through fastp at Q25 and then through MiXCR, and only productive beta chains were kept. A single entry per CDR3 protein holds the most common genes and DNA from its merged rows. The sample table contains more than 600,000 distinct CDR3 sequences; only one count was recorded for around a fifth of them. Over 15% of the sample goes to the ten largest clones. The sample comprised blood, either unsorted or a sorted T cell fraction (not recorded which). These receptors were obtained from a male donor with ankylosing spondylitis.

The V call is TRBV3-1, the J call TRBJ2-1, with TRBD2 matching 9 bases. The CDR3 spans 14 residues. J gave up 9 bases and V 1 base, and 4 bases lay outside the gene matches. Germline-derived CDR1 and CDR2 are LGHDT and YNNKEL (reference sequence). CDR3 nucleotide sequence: TGTGCCAGCAGCCAAGGACTAGCGGCCATTGAGCAGTTCTTC. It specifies CASSQGLAAIEQFF.

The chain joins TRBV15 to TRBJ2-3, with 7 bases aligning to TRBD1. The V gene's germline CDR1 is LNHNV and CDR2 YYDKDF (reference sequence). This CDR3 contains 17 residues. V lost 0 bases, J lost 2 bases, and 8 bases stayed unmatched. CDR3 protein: CATSRDQAGGSTDTQYF. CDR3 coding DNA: TGTGCCACCAGCAGAGATCAGGCAGGGGGTTCCACAGATACGCAGTATTTT.

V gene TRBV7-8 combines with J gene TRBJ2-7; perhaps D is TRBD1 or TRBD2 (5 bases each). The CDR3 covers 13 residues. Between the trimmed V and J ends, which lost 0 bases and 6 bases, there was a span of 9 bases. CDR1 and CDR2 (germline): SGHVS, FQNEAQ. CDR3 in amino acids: CASSLAGEGEQYF. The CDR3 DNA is TGTGCCAGCAGCTTAGCGGGGGAAGGCGAGCAGTACTTC. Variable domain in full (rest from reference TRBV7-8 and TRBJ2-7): GAGVSQSPRYKVAKRGQDVALRCDPISGHVSLFWYQQALGQGPEFLTYFQNEAQLDKSGLPSDRFFAERPEGSVSTLKIQRTQQEDSAVYLCASSLAGEGEQYFGPGTRLTVT.

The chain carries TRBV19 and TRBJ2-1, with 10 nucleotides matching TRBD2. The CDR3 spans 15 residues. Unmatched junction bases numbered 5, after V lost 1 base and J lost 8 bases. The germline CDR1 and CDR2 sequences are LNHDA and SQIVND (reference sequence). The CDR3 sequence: CASSIVASGSDEQFF. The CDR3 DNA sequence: TGTGCCAGTAGTATAGTGGCTAGCGGGAGCGATGAGCAGTTCTTC.

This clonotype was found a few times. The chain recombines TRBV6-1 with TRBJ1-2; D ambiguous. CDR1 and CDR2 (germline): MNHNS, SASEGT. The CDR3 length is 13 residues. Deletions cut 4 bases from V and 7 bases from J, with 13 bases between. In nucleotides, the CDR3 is TGTGCCAGCAGTGTTAAGCGGATGGTTGGCTACACCTTC. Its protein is CASSVKRMVGYTF.

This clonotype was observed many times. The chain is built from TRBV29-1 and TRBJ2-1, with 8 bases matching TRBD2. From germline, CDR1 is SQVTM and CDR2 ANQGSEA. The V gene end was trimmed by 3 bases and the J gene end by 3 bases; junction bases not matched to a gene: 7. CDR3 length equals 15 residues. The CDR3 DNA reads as TGCAGCGTTGAGGGGCTAGCGGGTTTCTACAATGAGCAGTTCTTC. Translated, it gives CSVEGLAGFYNEQFF.

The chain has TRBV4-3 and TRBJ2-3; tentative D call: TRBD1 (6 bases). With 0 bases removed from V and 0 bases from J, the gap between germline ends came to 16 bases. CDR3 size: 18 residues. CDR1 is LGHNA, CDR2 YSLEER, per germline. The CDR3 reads CASSQDGQNKYSTDTQYF. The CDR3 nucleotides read TGCGCCAGCAGCCAAGATGGACAGAACAAATATAGCACAGATACGCAGTATTTT.

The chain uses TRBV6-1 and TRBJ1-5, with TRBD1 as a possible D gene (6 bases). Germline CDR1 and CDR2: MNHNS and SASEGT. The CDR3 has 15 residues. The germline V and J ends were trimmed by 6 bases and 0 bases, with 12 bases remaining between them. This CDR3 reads CASRPTGTSNQPQHF. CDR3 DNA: TGTGCCAGCAGGCCTACAGGGACTAGCAATCAGCCCCAGCATTTT.

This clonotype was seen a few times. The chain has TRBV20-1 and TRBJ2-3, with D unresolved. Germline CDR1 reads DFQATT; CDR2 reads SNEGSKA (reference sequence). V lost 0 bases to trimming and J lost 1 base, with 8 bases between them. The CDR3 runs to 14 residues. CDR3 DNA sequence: TGCAGTGCTAGAGATTCTCGGGGCACAGATACGCAGTATTTT. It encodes CSARDSRGTDTQYF.

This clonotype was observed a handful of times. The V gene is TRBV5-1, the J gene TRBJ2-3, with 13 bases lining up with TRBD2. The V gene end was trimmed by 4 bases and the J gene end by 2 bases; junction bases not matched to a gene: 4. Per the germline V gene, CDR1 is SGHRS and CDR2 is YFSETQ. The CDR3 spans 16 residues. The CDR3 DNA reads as TGCGCCAGCAGCGACGGGACTAGCGGGAACACAGATACGCAGTATTTT. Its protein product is CASSDGTSGNTDTQYF.

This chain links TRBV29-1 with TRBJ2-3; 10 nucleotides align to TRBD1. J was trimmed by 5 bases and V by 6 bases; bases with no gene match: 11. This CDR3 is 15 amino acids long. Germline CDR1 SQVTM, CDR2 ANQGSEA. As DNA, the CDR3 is TGCAGCGTGCTACCGGGACAGGGGAATAGAGATACGCAGTATTTT. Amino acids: CSVLPGQGNRDTQYF.

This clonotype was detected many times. The CDR3 loop is CASSQDPGLAGSEQFF. CDR3 sequence (DNA): TGTGCCAGCAGCCAAGATCCGGGACTAGCGGGGAGTGAGCAGTTCTTC. V usage is TRBV4-2 and J usage is TRBJ2-1; 13 bases are a match to TRBD2. Per germline, CDR1 LGHNA and CDR2 YNFKEQ. The V and J ends lost 0 bases and 9 bases, in that order; junction bases with no gene match: 5. CDR3 length equals 16 residues.

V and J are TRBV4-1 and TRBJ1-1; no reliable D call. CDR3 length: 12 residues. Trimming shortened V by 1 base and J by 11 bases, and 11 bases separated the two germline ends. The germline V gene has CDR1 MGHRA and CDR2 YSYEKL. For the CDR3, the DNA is TGCGCCAGCAGCCAAGGCGGGGAGTCGGCTTTCTTT. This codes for CASSQGGESAFF.

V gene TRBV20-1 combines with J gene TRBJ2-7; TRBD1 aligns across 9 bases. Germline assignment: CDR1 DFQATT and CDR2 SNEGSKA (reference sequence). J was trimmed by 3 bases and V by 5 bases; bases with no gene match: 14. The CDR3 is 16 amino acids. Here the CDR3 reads CSALPDRDRAIYEQYF. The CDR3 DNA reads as TGCAGTGCTCTCCCGGACCGGGACAGGGCAATCTACGAGCAGTACTTC.

The DNA for the CDR3 is TGCAGCGTCGTGCGGGAGTTAGGCTACAATGAGCAGTTCTTC. It translates to CSVVRELGYNEQFF. The chain joins TRBV29-1 to TRBJ2-1, with TRBD2 matching 7 bases. In germline, CDR1 is SQVTM, CDR2 ANQGSEA. Losses at the gene ends were 6 bases for V and 3 bases for J; bases not matched to a gene: 8. There are 14 residues in the CDR3.